The rows below give T cell receptor beta chains drawn from one sample of a study of cytomegalovirus exposure and HLA in healthy donors. The method was immunoSEQ multiplex PCR; TCRdb's version includes in-frame clones alone and lacks a portion of them. The data show some 220,000 clones, roughly 91% seen once. What was sequenced was PBMCs. The receptors originated from a woman between 18 and 29 years old in good health and CMV-seronegative. CDR3s include the opening cysteine and the closing phenylalanine or tryptophan. Fields, in order: CDR3 protein, CDR3 DNA, V gene, clone size, D gene, J gene. A D gene is named only where the DNA matches it firmly. Expanded clones are given a class, and other clones once, few, many or no size at all.

CASSQVLGYEQYF,TGCGCCAGCAGCCAAGTGCTAGGCTACGAGCAGTACTTC,TRBV4-1,-,-,TRBJ2-7
CASSLIPQGTEKLFF,TGTGCCAGCAGCTTAATACCCCAGGGGACTGAAAAACTGTTTTTT,TRBV5-4,once,-,TRBJ1-4
CASSSRGAGAGSYNEQFF,TGTGCCAGCAGCTCCAGGGGGGCTGGGGCGGGCTCCTACAATGAGCAGTTCTTC,TRBV11-3,-,-,TRBJ2-1
CASSSIQGQGVGYGYTF,TGTGCCAGCAGCTCTATCCAAGGACAGGGCGTTGGCTATGGCTACACCTTC,TRBV11-2,-,TRBD1,TRBJ1-2
CASSAGTTYEQYF,TGTGCCAGCAGCGCCGGGACTACCTACGAGCAGTACTTC,TRBV9,-,TRBD2,TRBJ2-7
CSVGAGGFTDTQYF,TGCAGCGTTGGGGCAGGGGGTTTCACAGATACGCAGTATTTT,TRBV29-1,-,TRBD1,TRBJ2-3
CASSTLGTGAAGELFF,TGTGCCAGCAGCACCTTAGGGACAGGGGCGGCCGGGGAGCTGTTTTTT,TRBV27,once,TRBD1,TRBJ2-2
CASSSPGGPYEQYF,TGTGCCAGCAGTTCCCCGGGTGGCCCCTACGAGCAGTACTTC,TRBV27,once,-,TRBJ2-7
CASSRRRGLRDLGTDTQYF,TGCGCCAGCAGCAGGCGGCGGGGTCTAAGGGATCTGGGCACAGATACGCAGTATTTT,TRBV5-1,once,-,TRBJ2-3
CASTHRGVNTEAFF,TGTGCCAGCACCCACAGGGGGGTGAACACTGAAGCTTTCTTT,TRBV13,-,TRBD1,TRBJ1-1
CASSDELAGFEQFF,TGTGCCAGCAGTGATGAACTAGCGGGATTTGAGCAGTTCTTC,TRBV6-4,-,TRBD2,TRBJ2-1
CASSQERGQEYGYTF,TGTGCCAGCAGCCAAGAGCGTGGACAGGAGTATGGCTACACCTTC,TRBV4-2,-,TRBD1,TRBJ1-2
CASSPRTGVSSYEQYF,TGTGCCAGCAGCCCCAGGACAGGGGTAAGCTCCTACGAGCAGTACTTC,TRBV9,-,TRBD1,TRBJ2-7
CATRGTDTYEQYF,TGTGCTACCAGGGGTACCGATACCTACGAGCAGTACTTC,TRBV7-8,-,-,TRBJ2-7
CASTARDRAYGYTF,TGTGCCAGCACCGCCCGGGACAGGGCGTATGGCTACACCTTC,TRBV6-6,-,TRBD1,TRBJ1-2
CASSQEQYPTNEKLFF,TGTGCCAGCAGCCAAGAGCAGTATCCAACTAATGAAAAACTGTTTTTT,TRBV14,-,-,TRBJ1-4
CSLWDTGSYNEQFF,TGCAGCCTCTGGGACACCGGCTCCTACAATGAGCAGTTCTTC,TRBV29-1,-,-,TRBJ2-1
CASSPRTGVNTEAFF,TGTGCCAGTAGTCCGAGGACAGGGGTGAACACTGAAGCTTTCTTT,TRBV19,-,TRBD1,TRBJ1-1
CASSYSSGWVPDTQYF,TGTGCCAGCAGTTACTCGAGCGGCTGGGTTCCAGATACGCAGTATTTT,TRBV6-5,-,-,TRBJ2-3
CASSTVGRAFF,TGTGCCAGCAGTACCGTGGGGCGAGCTTTCTTT,TRBV2,-,-,TRBJ1-1
CASSRNRVPFYGYTF,TGTGCCAGCAGTCGCAACAGGGTCCCCTTTTATGGCTACACCTTC,TRBV6-5,-,-,TRBJ1-2
CASSVAGGSTGELFF,TGTGCCAGCAGCGTAGCTGGGGGGAGCACCGGGGAGCTGTTTTTT,TRBV2,-,-,TRBJ2-2
CASIRQAYSFYEQYF,TGTGCCAGCATCCGGCAGGCCTATTCATTCTACGAGCAGTACTTC,TRBV6-1,-,-,TRBJ2-7
CASTSTANTEAFF,TGTGCCAGTACTTCAACAGCGAACACTGAAGCTTTCTTT,TRBV19,-,-,TRBJ1-1
CASSQRGFSEKLFF,TGTGCCAGCAGCCAGCGAGGATTTAGTGAAAAACTGTTTTTT,TRBV14,-,-,TRBJ1-4
CASSLDRANSPLHF,TGCGCCAGCAGCCTGGACAGGGCTAATTCACCCCTCCACTTT,TRBV4-1,-,TRBD1,TRBJ1-6
CASYSRGTDTQYF,TGTGCCAGTTACAGCCGAGGCACAGATACGCAGTATTTT,TRBV5-6,-,-,TRBJ2-3
CASRTSGRVFADTQYF,TGTGCCAGTCGGACTAGCGGGAGGGTATTTGCAGATACGCAGTATTTT,TRBV19,-,TRBD2,TRBJ2-3
CASSQDRRGNQPQHF,TGTGCCAGCAGCCAGGACAGGCGAGGCAATCAGCCCCAGCATTTT,TRBV6-5,-,TRBD1,TRBJ1-5
CAWSAGRDTQYF,TGTGCCTGGAGTGCAGGGCGAGATACGCAGTATTTT,TRBV30,-,-,TRBJ2-3
CASSYYLGQSSYEQYF,TGTGCCAGCAGTTATTATTTGGGACAGAGCTCCTACGAGCAGTACTTC,TRBV6-6,-,TRBD1,TRBJ2-7
CASSQLTGTGYTF,TGCGCCAGCAGCCAATTGACAGGGACTGGCTACACCTTC,TRBV4-3,-,TRBD1,TRBJ1-2